These 12 T cell receptor beta chains were all obtained from the same sample, sequenced in a study of blood T cell repertoires in COVID-19. Here immunoSEQ multiplex PCR was the method, and the copy in TCRdb shows in-frame clones only, minus some. The sample consists of 300,000 to 350,000 clones, roughly 85% of them appearing once. Source material: PBMCs or T cells enriched from blood (not recorded which). The receptors stem from a man aged 30 to 45 who had recovered from COVID-19.

V usage is TRBV9 and J usage is TRBJ1-4; 11 bases map to TRBD1. V lost 0 bases and J lost 8; bases outside the gene matches: 3. This CDR3 region has 15 residues. The germline V gene encodes CDR1 SGDLS and CDR2 YYNGEE. In nucleotides, the CDR3 is TGTGCCAGCAGCGTAGATGGGACAGGGGGAGAAAAACTGTTTTTT. Translated: CASSVDGTGGEKLFF.

CDR3 sequence: CASSEFNSEVKNIQYF. In nucleotides, the CDR3 is TGTGCCAGCAGTGAATTTAATAGCGAGGTCAAAAACATTCAGTACTTC. This chain joins TRBV6-1 and TRBJ2-4; weak D call: TRBD2 (5 bases). This CDR3 spans 16 amino acids. The germline V gene has CDR1 MNHNS and CDR2 SASEGT. Trimming stripped 2 bases from V and 3 bases from J, with 14 bases between.

The genes are TRBV27 and TRBJ1-1, with D unclear. Trimming removed 3 bases from V and 2 bases from J, with 10 bases in between. Looked up from germline, CDR1 is MNHEY and CDR2 is SMNVEV (reference sequence). The CDR3 is made up of 14 amino acids. The DNA of the CDR3 is TGTGCCAGCAGTTTCGACACTCTAAACACTGAAGCTTTCTTT. It is translated as CASSFDTLNTEAFF.

Worth noting for this clone: The same CDR3 also results from other DNA sequences found in this sample. The chain has TRBV2 and TRBJ2-1; D is undetermined. The CDR3 sequence is 11 residues long. The germline CDR1 and CDR2 sequences are SNHLY and FYNNEI. V dropped 2 bases and J dropped 8 bases, with 4 bases sitting between them. The CDR3 is CASSESDEQFF. CDR3 sequence (DNA): TGTGCCAGCAGTGAATCCGATGAGCAGTTCTTC.

V and J are TRBV6-2 or TRBV6-3 and TRBJ1-1, with D unclear. CDR1 and CDR2 from the germline V gene are MNHEY and SVGEGT. This CDR3 comprises 13 residues. The germline V and J ends were trimmed by 3 bases and 1 base, with 6 bases remaining between them. In DNA form, the CDR3 reads TGTGCCAGCAGTTATCTGGCGAACACTGAAGCTTTCTTT. Translating it yields CASSYLANTEAFF.

J is TRBJ2-1 and V is TRBV9; 13 bases are shared with TRBD2. The CDR3 runs 18 residues. CDR1 and CDR2 from the germline V gene are SGDLS and YYNGEE. V was clipped by 8 bases and J by 0 bases; unmatched bases: 11. The CDR3 region is CASQTSGGTLSSYNEQFF. The CDR3 DNA reads as TGTGCCAGTCAGACTAGCGGGGGGACCCTGAGCTCCTACAATGAGCAGTTCTTC.

The table lists this clone with a count of one. The chain employs TRBV10-3 and TRBJ2-7, with 8 bases fitting TRBD1. Trimming at V came to 0 bases and at J to 0 bases, leaving 4 bases not matched to a gene. Per germline, CDR1 ENHRY and CDR2 SYGVKD. The CDR3 has 16 residues. The CDR3 bases are TGTGCCATCAGTGAGTCTGGACAGGGAAGCTCCTACGAGCAGTACTTC. Protein: CAISESGQGSSYEQYF.

This chain links TRBV4-2 with TRBJ1-6; 7 bases map to TRBD1. Per germline, CDR1 LGHNA and CDR2 YNFKEQ. V gave up 0 bases and J gave up 10 bases; unmatched junction bases: 9. This CDR3 comprises 16 residues. CDR3 protein: CASSQDSTGVYSPLHF. The CDR3 coding sequence is TGTGCCAGCAGCCAAGATTCCACAGGGGTCTACTCACCCCTCCACTTT.

Notes on this clone: The CDR3 carries no conserved terminal phenylalanine or tryptophan, so it likely arises from a read error. It is unclear where the CDR3 begins or ends on the DNA, so no DNA is shown, and the CDR3 is as TCRdb lists it. This chain connects TRBV3-1 (or the pseudogene TRBV3-2) to TRBJ2-3; TRBD2 is the table's D call and was not checked against the DNA. Germline V gene lookup returns CDR1 LGHDT and CDR2 YNNKEL (reference sequence). 11 amino acids form the CDR3, both terminal residues included. CDR3: CASSPRAGETL.

This clone has just one count. V usage is TRBV27 and J usage is TRBJ2-2; no clear D. Trimming took 3 bases from V and 1 from J, leaving 9 bases between them. The V gene's germline CDR1 is MNHEY and CDR2 SMNVEV (reference sequence). This CDR3 spans 15 amino acids. CDR3 amino acids: CASSFLSLNTGELFF. In nucleotides, the CDR3 is TGTGCCAGCAGTTTTCTTAGCCTGAACACCGGGGAGCTGTTTTTT.

This clone was counted between two and nine times. The chain couples TRBV25-1 to TRBJ1-5; a weak D match, TRBD1 (5 bases). The ends were cut back, 3 bases at V and 2 bases at J, with 11 bases in the middle. This CDR3 region has 15 residues. The germline V gene has CDR1 MGHDK and CDR2 SYGVNS. The CDR3 nucleotides read TGTGCCAGCAGTGAGGGCAGGGAAGGCAATCAGCCCCAGCATTTT. Translation gives CASSEGREGNQPQHF.

V is TRBV5-5 and J is TRBJ1-5, with TRBD1 as a possible D gene (5 bases). This CDR3 comprises 15 residues. Trimming removed 1 base from V and 4 bases from J, with 12 bases in between. Looked up from germline, CDR1 is SGHKS and CDR2 is YYEKEE (reference sequence). In nucleotides, the CDR3 is TGTGCCAGCAGCTTGTCTCCCGGGGGTAATCAGCCCCAGCATTTT. Its protein is CASSLSPGGNQPQHF.